These T cell receptor beta chains were read from a single sample in a study of shared clonotypes between healthy human individuals. Profiled with immunoSEQ multiplex PCR; TCRdb holds only in-frame clones, not every one. The sample carries roughly 760,000 clones, around two thirds recorded once. Sequences were obtained from memory CD4+ T cells sorted from blood. These receptors all come from a woman in her twenties or thirties in good health. Each CDR3 is given with its conserved first and last residue. The order of the fields is CDR3 length, V gene, clone size, D gene, J gene, CDR3 DNA, CDR3 protein. The D gene is left open where the match is weak. The size of a clone is reported for some rows only, either as once, few or many, or as a class for expanded clones.

>14|TRBV30|-|-|TRBJ1-4
TGTGCCTGGAGTATGGGTACCCGGGGGGAAAAACTGTTTTTT
CAWSMGTRGEKLFF
>16|TRBV7-9|-|-|TRBJ2-7
TGTGCCAGCAGCGGGGGGGCGGAAGGGCTACCCCACGAGCAGTACTTC
CASSGGAEGLPHEQYF
>14|TRBV6-1|-|-|TRBJ1-6
TGTGCCAGCATGGATGGAGGGGTCTGGTCACCCCTCCACTTT
CASMDGGVWSPLHF
>15|TRBV6-4|-|-|TRBJ2-1
TGTGCCAGCAGTGACGAGGCAGGGGCTTACAATGAGCAGTTCTTC
CASSDEAGAYNEQFF
>19|TRBV10-3|once|TRBD1|TRBJ2-7
TGTGCCATCAGTGAGTCGTTTGGGACAGTAACCCGTTCCCTCTACGAGCAGTACTTC
CAISESFGTVTRSLYEQYF
>16|TRBV6-5|-|TRBD2|TRBJ2-2
TGTGCCAGCAGTTACCGAGGGACTAGTGGGTCCGGGGAGCTGTTTTTT
CASSYRGTSGSGELFF
>14|TRBV5-1|-|-|TRBJ1-4
TGCGCCAGCAGCGCGGATGCAACTAATGAAAAACTGTTTTTT
CASSADATNEKLFF
>15|TRBV6-1|-|TRBD1|TRBJ2-7
TGTGCCAGCAGTGAAGCGGGGGACAGATACTACGAGCAGTACTTC
CASSEAGDRYYEQYF
>16|TRBV9|-|-|TRBJ2-3
TGTGCCAGCAGCGTCGCGGTCAGCGGAGCCACAGATACGCAGTATTTT
CASSVAVSGATDTQYF
>19|TRBV11-2|few|TRBD1|TRBJ2-1
TGTGCCAGCAGCTCGGGACAGGGGGTGCTAGGCTCGGACGGGGATGAGCAGTTCTTC
CASSSGQGVLGSDGDEQFF
>16|TRBV21-1|-|-|TRBJ2-1
TGTGCCAGCAGCAATAGTGAAGCAGGAAGCTCAAATGAGCAGTTCTTC
CASSNSEAGSSNEQFF
>14|TRBV7-2|-|-|TRBJ2-3
TGTGCCAGCAGCTTGGGTAAAAGCACAGATACGCAGTATTTT
CASSLGKSTDTQYF
>14|TRBV5-1|-|TRBD2|TRBJ2-7
TGCGCCAGCAGCCCTAGCGGAGTGGACTACGAGCAGTACTTC
CASSPSGVDYEQYF
>15|TRBV14|-|TRBD1|TRBJ2-7
TGTGCCAGCAGCCAGAGTGGACAGGGGGTACACGAGCAGTACTTC
CASSQSGQGVHEQYF
>14|TRBV5-1|few|-|TRBJ1-3
TGCGCCAGCAGCCCAGGGACAAACGGAAACACCATATATTTT
CASSPGTNGNTIYF
>19|TRBV5-6|-|TRBD1|TRBJ1-1
TGTGCCAGCAGCTTAGACAGGGGGCGGTTAATAAGTCGGAACACTGAAGCTTTCTTT
CASSLDRGRLISRNTEAFF
>17|TRBV28|few|TRBD1|TRBJ1-1
TGTGCCAGCAGCCGCCCCGGGACAGGGCCGTCTGATACTGAAGCTTTCTTT
CASSRPGTGPSDTEAFF
>14|TRBV6-5|-|-|TRBJ2-3
TGTGCCAGCAGTTATGACGGGAGTCAAGATACGCAGTATTTT
CASSYDGSQDTQYF
>13|TRBV7-9|-|-|TRBJ1-1
TGTGCCAGCAGCTTATGGGGAGGCACTGAAGCTTTCTTT
CASSLWGGTEAFF
>15|TRBV5-1|-|-|TRBJ1-1
TGCGCCAGCAGCGGATCGGGACGGCGGTGGACTGAAGCTTTCTTT
CASSGSGRRWTEAFF
>16|TRBV6-6|-|TRBD2|TRBJ2-5
TGTGCCAGCAGTGGGGGACTAGCGGGAATCGGGGAGACCCAGTACTTC
CASSGGLAGIGETQYF
>16|TRBV18|-|-|TRBJ2-7
TGTGCCAGCTCACCGGTCGCCCCGGAGAACTCCTACGAGCAGTACTTC
CASSPVAPENSYEQYF
>16|TRBV30|-|-|TRBJ1-5
TGTGCCTGGAGTGTACGAGGGATGGTGAGTAATCAGCCCCAGCATTTT
CAWSVRGMVSNQPQHF
>17|TRBV19|-|TRBD1|TRBJ2-1
TGTGCCAGTAGTACAGACGTGAACAGGGGTTGGATCCATGAGCAGTTCTTC
CASSTDVNRGWIHEQFF
>13|TRBV4-1|-|-|TRBJ2-1
TGCGCCAGCAGCCAAGGGGGCCCCGCCGAGCAGTTCTTC
CASSQGGPAEQFF